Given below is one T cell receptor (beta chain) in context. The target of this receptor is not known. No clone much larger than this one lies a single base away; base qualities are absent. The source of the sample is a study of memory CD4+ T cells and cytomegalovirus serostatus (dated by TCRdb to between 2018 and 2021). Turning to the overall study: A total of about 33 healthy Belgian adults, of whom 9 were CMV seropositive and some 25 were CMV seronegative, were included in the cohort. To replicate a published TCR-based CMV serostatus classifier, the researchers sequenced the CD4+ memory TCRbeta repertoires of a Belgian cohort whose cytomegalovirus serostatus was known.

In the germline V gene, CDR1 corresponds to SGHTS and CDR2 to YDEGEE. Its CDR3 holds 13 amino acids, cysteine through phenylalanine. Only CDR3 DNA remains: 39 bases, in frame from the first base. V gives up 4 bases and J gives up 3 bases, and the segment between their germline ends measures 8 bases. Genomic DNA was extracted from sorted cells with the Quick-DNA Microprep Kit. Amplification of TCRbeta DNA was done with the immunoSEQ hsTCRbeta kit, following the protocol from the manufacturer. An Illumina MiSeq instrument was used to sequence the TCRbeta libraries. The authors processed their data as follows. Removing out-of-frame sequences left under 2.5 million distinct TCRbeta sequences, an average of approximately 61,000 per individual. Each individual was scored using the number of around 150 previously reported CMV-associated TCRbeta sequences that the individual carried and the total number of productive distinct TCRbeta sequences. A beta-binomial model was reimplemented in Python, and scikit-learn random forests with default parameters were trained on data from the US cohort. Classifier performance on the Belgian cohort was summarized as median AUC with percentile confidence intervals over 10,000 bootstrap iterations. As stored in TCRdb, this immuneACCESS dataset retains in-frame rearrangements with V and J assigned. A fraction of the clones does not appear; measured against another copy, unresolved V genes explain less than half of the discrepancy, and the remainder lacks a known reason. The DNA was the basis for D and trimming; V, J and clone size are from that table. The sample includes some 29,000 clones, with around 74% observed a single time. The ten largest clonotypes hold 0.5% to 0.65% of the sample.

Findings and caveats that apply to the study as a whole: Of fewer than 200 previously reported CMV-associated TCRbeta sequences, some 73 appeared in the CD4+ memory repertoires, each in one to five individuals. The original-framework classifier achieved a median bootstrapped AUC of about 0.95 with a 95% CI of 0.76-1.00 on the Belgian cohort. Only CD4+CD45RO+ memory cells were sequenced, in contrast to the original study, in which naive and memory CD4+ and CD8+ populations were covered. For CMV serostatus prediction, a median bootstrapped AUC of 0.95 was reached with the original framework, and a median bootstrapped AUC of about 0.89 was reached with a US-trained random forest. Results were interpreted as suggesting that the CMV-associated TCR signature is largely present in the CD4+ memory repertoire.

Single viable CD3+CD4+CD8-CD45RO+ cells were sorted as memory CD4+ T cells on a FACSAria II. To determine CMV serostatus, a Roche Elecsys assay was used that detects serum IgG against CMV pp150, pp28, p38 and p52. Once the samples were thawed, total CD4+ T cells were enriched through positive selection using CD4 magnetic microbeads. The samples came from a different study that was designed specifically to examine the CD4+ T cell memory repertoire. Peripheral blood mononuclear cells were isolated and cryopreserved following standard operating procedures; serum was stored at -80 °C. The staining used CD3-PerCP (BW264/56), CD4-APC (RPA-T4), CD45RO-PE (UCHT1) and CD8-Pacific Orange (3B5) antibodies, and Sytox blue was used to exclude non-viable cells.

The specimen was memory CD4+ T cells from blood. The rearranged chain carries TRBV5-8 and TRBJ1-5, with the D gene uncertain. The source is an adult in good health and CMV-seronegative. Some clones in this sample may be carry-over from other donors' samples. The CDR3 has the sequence CASSPELNQPQHF. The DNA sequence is TGTGCCAGCAGCCCGGAACTCAATCAGCCCCAGCATTTT.